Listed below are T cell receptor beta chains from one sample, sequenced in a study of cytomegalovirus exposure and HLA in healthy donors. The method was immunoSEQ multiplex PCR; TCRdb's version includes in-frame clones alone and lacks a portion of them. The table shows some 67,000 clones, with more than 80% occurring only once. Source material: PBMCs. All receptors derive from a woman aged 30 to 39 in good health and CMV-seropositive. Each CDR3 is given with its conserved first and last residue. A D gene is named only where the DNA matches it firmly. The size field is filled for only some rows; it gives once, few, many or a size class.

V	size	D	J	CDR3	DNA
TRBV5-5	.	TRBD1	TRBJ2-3	CASSLGQGLDTQYF	TGTGCCAGCAGCTTGGGACAGGGTTTAGATACGCAGTATTTT
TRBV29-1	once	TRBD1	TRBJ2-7	CSARTGISYEQYF	TGCAGCGCAAGGACAGGGATCTCCTACGAGCAGTACTTC
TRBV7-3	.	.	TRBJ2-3	CASSPQTPSSTDTQYF	TGTGCCAGCAGCCCCCAGACTCCATCTAGTACAGATACGCAGTATTTT
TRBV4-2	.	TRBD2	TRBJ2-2	CASSQVAGETGELFF	TGTGCCAGCAGCCAAGTAGCGGGAGAAACCGGGGAGCTGTTTTTT
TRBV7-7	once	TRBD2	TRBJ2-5	CASSGREGQETQYF	TGTGCCAGCAGCGGGCGGGAGGGCCAAGAGACCCAGTACTTC
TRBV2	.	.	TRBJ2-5	CASSPQGRQEAQYF	TGTGCCAGCAGCCCCCAGGGCCGGCAAGAGGCCCAGTACTTC
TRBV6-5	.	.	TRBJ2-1	CASIHGGSSYNEQFF	TGTGCCAGCATCCACGGGGGAAGCTCCTACAATGAGCAGTTCTTC
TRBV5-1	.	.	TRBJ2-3	CASSVQGGDTQYF	TGCGCCAGCAGCGTGCAGGGGGGAGATACGCAGTATTTT
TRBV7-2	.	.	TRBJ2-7	CASSFGTGVPYEQYF	TGTGCCAGCAGCTTTGGGACGGGAGTTCCCTACGAGCAGTACTTC
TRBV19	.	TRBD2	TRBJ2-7	CASSIGLAGTYEQYF	TGTGCCAGTAGTATAGGACTAGCGGGTACCTACGAGCAGTACTTC
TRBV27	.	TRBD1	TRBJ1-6	CASILQGAGSPLHF	TGTGCCAGCATTCTACAGGGGGCCGGTTCACCCCTCCACTTT
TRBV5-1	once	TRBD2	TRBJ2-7	CASSLIAGNPYEQYF	TGCGCCAGCAGCTTAATAGCGGGAAATCCCTACGAGCAGTACTTC
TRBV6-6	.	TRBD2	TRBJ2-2	CASSYKLAGFTGELFF	TGTGCCAGCAGTTACAAACTAGCGGGATTCACCGGGGAGCTGTTTTTT
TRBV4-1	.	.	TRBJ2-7	CASSQDPRGSYEQYF	TGCGCCAGCAGCCAAGACCCCAGGGGATCCTACGAGCAGTACTTC
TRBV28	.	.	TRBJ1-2	CASSPQVWDGYTF	TGTGCCAGCAGCCCACAGGTTTGGGATGGCTACACCTTC
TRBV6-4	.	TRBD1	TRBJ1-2	CASSGRDRVEGYTF	TGTGCCAGCAGTGGCCGAGACAGGGTGGAAGGCTACACCTTC
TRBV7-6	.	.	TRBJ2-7	CASSLDRGSYEQYF	TGTGCCAGCAGCTTAGATCGGGGGAGCTACGAGCAGTACTTC
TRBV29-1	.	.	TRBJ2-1	CSADKSSYNEQFF	TGCAGCGCGGACAAGAGCTCCTACAATGAGCAGTTCTTC
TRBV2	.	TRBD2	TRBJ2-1	CASMGTSGITNEQFF	TGTGCCAGCATGGGGACTAGCGGGATAACCAATGAGCAGTTCTTC
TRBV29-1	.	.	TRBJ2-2	CSVAPAGLGGGGELFF	TGCAGCGTTGCCCCCGCAGGATTGGGGGGAGGCGGGGAGCTGTTTTTT
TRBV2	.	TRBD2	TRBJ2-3	CASRPSGLADSTDTQYF	TGTGCCAGCAGACCCTCAGGACTAGCGGATAGCACAGATACGCAGTATTTT
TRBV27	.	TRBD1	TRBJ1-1	CASSLKVQGLSRITGAFF	TGTGCCAGCAGTTTAAAGGTACAGGGGCTGTCACGAATTACGGGTGCTTTCTTT
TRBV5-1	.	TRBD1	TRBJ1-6	CASSWTGLNSPLHF	TGCGCCAGCAGCTGGACAGGGCTCAATTCACCCCTCCACTTT
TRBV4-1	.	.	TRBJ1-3	CASSQPGTSGNTIYF	TGCGCCAGCAGCCAACCGGGAACGTCCGGAAACACCATATATTTT
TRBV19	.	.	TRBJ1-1	CASSIGAWSMNTEAFF	TGTGCCAGTAGTATAGGTGCTTGGAGCATGAACACTGAAGCTTTCTTT